The 9 T cell receptor beta chains listed next were all sequenced from one sample in a study of T cells in localized non-small cell lung cancer. The data were produced by immunoSEQ multiplex PCR, yet TCRdb's version contains in-frame clones alone and is incomplete. Here the sample spans about 26,000 clones, around nine tenths being singletons. Sample: peripheral blood, taken before any cancer treatment. These receptor sequences come from a female donor older than 55 with stage II squamous cell lung carcinoma.

This clone was picked up one time. This CDR3 reads CASSLRGQGLEMAKNIQYF. The CDR3 DNA is TGTGCCAGTAGCCTCCGAGGACAGGGTCTAGAAATGGCCAAAAACATTCAGTACTTC. The chain has TRBV19 and TRBJ2-4, with 8 bases that match TRBD1. V shed 6 bases, J shed 1 base, and the junction held 17 bases outside the gene matches. The CDR3 has 19 amino acids. CDR1 is LNHDA, CDR2 SQIVND, per germline (reference sequence).

The chain carries TRBV27 and TRBJ2-7; no definite D call. The CDR3 has 13 residues. In germline, CDR1 is MNHEY, CDR2 SMNVEV (reference sequence). The V end lost 5 bases, the J end lost 1 base, and 9 bases lay between the germline ends. The CDR3 region has the DNA TGTGCCAGCAGTCCTATCAATTCCTACGAGCAGTACTTC. It translates to CASSPINSYEQYF.

The V call is TRBV11-2, the J call TRBJ1-2; D remains ambiguous. CDR1 is SGHAT and CDR2 is FQNNGV in the germline V gene. This CDR3 comprises 12 residues. The ends were cut back, 5 bases at V and 9 bases at J, with 13 bases in the middle. CDR3 DNA: TGTGCCAGCAGCGAAATAGCGAACCGCTACACCTTC. As protein: CASSEIANRYTF.

The rearrangement links TRBV6-6 to TRBJ1-1, with D uncertain. CDR3 length: 14 residues. Germline CDR1 and CDR2: MNHNY and SVGAGI (reference sequence). The V and J ends lost 10 bases and 4 bases respectively, with 19 bases between them. CDR3 sequence reads: CATSGGSAGTEAFF. The CDR3, as DNA: TGTGCCACCTCGGGAGGCTCCGCGGGCACTGAAGCTTTCTTT.

The chain couples TRBV5-5 to TRBJ1-4; perhaps TRBD1 as D (5 bases). Germline CDR1 reads SGHKS; CDR2 reads YYEKEE (reference sequence). This CDR3 comprises 15 residues. Trimming shortened V by 0 bases and J by 8 bases, and 14 bases separated the two germline ends. This chain's CDR3 is CASSLVGTPEEKLFF. CDR3 DNA: TGTGCCAGCAGCTTGGTGGGGACCCCGGAGGAAAAACTGTTTTTT.

This chain uses TRBV2 with TRBJ2-5, with 11 bases lining up with TRBD1. V dropped 6 bases and J dropped 4; count of bases not matched to a gene: 7. Germline assignment: CDR1 SNHLY and CDR2 FYNNEI. The CDR3 extends over 15 amino acids. This chain's CDR3 is CASRLDRGRGETQYF. The CDR3 DNA reads as TGTGCCAGCAGGTTGGACAGGGGGCGCGGAGAGACCCAGTACTTC. The entire variable domain, with the rest obtained from reference TRBV2 and TRBJ2-5, is as follows: EPEVTQTPSHQVTQMGQEVILRCVPISNHLYFYWYRQILGQKVEFLVSFYNNEISEKSEIFDDQFSVERPDGSNFTLKIRSTKLEDSAMYFCASRLDRGRGETQYFGPGTRLLVL.

The V gene is TRBV7-2, the J gene TRBJ1-5; unclear D gene. From germline, CDR1 is SGHTA and CDR2 FQGNSA. This CDR3 has 13 amino acids. Trimming took off 2 bases at V and 8 bases at J, with 10 bases between the two ends. The CDR3 bases are TGTGCCAGCAGCTTACTTTCCACGGAGCCCCAGCATTTT. Its protein is CASSLLSTEPQHF.

V is TRBV29-1 and J is TRBJ2-5, with 8 bases aligning to TRBD1. The V gene's germline CDR1 is SQVTM and CDR2 ANQGSEA. The CDR3 is 13 amino acids. J gave up 4 bases and V 5 bases, and 6 bases lay outside the gene matches. The CDR3 here is CSVSQGAGETQYF. The CDR3 DNA reads TGCAGCGTTTCCCAGGGGGCTGGAGAGACCCAGTACTTC.

A few counts support this clone. The J gene is TRBJ1-2, the V gene TRBV6-5; D ambiguous. V lost 2 bases and J 3 bases, leaving 16 bases between the germline ends. CDR1 and CDR2 from the germline V gene are MNHEY and SVGAGI. The CDR3 contains 16 residues. The CDR3 is CASSYGVRVPHYGYTF. CDR3 in DNA: TGTGCCAGCAGTTACGGGGTGAGAGTTCCCCACTATGGCTACACCTTC.